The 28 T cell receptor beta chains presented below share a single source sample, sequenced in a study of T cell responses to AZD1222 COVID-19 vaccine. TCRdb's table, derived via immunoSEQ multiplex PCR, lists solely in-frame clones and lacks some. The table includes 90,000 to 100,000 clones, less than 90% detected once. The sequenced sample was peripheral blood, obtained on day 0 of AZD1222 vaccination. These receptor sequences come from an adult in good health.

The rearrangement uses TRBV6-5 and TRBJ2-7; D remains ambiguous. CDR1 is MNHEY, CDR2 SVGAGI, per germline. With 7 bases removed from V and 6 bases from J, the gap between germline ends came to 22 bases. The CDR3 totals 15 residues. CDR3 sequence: CASTGVTPTPSEQYF. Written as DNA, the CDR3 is TGTGCCAGCACCGGCGTAACGCCGACCCCCTCCGAGCAGTACTTC.

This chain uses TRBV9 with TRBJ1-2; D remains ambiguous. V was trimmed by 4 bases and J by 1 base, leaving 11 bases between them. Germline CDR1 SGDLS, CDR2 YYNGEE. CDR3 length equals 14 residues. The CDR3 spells CASSRAIINYGYTF. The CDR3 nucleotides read TGTGCCAGCAGCAGGGCAATAATTAACTATGGCTACACCTTC.

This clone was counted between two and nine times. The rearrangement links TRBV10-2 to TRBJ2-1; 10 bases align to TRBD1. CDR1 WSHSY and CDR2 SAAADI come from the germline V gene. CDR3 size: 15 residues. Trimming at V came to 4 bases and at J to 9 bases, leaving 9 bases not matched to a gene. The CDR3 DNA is TGCGCCAGCAGTGGACGGGACAGGGGACCGCGTGAGCAGTTCTTC. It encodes CASSGRDRGPREQFF.

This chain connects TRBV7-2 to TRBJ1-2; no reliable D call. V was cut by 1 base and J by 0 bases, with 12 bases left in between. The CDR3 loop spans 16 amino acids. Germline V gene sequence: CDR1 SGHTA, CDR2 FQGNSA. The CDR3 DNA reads TGTGCCAGCAGCTTAGAAGTCGCAGTCCCTAACTATGGCTACACCTTC. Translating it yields CASSLEVAVPNYGYTF. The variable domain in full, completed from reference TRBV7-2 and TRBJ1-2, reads GAGVSQSPSNKVTEKGKDVELRCDPISGHTALYWYRQSLGQGLEFLIYFQGNSAPDKSGLPSDRFSAERTGGSVSTLTIQRTQQEDSAVYLCASSLEVAVPNYGYTFGSGTRLTVV.

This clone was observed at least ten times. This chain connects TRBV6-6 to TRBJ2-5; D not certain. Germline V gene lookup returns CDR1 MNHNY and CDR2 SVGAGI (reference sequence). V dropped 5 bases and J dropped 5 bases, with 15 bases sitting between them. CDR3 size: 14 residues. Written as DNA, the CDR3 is TGTGCCAGCAGTCCCACGACGTGGGCGGAGACCCAGTACTTC. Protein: CASSPTTWAETQYF.

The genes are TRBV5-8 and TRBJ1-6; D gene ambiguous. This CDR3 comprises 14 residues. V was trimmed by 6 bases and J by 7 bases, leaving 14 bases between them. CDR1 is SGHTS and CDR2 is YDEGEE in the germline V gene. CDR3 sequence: CASKGSLNNSPLHF. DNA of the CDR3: TGTGCCAGCAAAGGATCCCTTAACAATTCACCCCTCCACTTT.

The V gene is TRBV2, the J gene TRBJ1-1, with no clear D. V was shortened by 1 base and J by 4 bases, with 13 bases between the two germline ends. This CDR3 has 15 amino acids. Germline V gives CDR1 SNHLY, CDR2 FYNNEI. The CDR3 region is CASSEVPGGGTEAFF. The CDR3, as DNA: TGTGCCAGCAGTGAAGTTCCCGGAGGAGGCACTGAAGCTTTCTTT.

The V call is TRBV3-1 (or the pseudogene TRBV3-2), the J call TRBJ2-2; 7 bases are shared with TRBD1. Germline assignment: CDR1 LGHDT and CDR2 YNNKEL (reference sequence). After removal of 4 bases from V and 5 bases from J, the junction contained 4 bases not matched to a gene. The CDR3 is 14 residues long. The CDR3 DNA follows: TGTGCCAGCAGCCCGATCAGGGGGACCGGGGAGCTGTTTTTT. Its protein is CASSPIRGTGELFF.

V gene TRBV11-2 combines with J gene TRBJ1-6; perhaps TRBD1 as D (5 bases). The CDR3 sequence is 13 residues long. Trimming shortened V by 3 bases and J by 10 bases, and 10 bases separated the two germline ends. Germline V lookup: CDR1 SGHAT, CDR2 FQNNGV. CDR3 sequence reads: CASSFGAGSPLHF. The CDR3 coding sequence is TGTGCCAGCAGCTTCGGGGCTGGATCACCCCTCCACTTT.

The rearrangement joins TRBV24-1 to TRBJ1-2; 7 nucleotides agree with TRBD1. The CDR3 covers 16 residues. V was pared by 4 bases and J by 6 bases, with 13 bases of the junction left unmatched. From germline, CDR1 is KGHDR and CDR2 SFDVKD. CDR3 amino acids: CATSEPSGTEHHGYTF. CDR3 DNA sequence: TGTGCCACCAGTGAACCTTCCGGGACAGAGCATCATGGCTACACCTTC.

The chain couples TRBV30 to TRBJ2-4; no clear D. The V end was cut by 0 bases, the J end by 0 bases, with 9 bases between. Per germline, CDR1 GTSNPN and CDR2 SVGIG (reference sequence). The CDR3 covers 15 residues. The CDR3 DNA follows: TGTGCCTGGAGTGTTTGGCATTCAGCCAAAAACATTCAGTACTTC. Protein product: CAWSVWHSAKNIQYF.

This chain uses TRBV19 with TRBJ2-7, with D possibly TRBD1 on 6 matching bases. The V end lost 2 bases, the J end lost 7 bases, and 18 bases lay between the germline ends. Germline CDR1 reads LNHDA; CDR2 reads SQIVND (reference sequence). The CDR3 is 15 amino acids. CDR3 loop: CASSIPGTPPLEQYF. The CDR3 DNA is TGTGCCAGTAGTATACCCGGGACACCACCTTTGGAGCAGTACTTC. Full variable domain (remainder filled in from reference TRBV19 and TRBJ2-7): DGGITQSPKYLFRKEGQNVTLSCEQNLNHDAMYWYRQDPGQGLRLIYYSQIVNDFQKGDIAEGYSVSREKKESFPLTVTSAQKNPTAFYLCASSIPGTPPLEQYFGPGTRLTVT.

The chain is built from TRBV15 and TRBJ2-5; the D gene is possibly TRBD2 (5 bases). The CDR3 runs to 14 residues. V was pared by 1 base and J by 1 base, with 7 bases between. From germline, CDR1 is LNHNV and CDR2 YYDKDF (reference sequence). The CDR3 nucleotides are TGTGCCACCAGCAGAGGAGGGAGCCAAGAGACCCAGTACTTC. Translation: CATSRGGSQETQYF.

The CDR3 region has the DNA TGTGCCAGCAGCCCGACTAACACCTACGAGCAGTACTTC. It specifies CASSPTNTYEQYF. The chain carries TRBV6-5 and TRBJ2-7, with D possibly matching TRBD2 (5 bases). Germline-derived CDR1 and CDR2 are MNHEY and SVGAGI. The CDR3 extends over 13 amino acids. With 6 bases removed from V and 2 bases from J, the gap between germline ends came to 11 bases.

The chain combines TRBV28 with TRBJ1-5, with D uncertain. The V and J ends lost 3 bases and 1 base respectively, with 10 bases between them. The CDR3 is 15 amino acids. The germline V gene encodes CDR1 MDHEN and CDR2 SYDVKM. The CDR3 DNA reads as TGTGCCAGCAGTTTGGGAGGGAAAAGCAATCAGCCCCAGCATTTT. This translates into CASSLGGKSNQPQHF.

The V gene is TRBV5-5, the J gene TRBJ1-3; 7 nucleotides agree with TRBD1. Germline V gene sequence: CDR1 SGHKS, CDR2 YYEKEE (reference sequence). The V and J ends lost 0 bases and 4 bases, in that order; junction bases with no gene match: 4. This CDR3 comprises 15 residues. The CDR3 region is CASSLVGQRGNTIYF. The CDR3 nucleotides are TGTGCCAGCAGCTTGGTGGGACAGAGGGGAAACACCATATATTTT.

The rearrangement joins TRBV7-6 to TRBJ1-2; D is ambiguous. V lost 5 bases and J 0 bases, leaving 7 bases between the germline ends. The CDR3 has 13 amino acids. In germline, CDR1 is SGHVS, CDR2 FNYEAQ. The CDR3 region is CASSLLTNYGYTF. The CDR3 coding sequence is TGTGCCAGCAGCCTATTAACTAACTATGGCTACACCTTC.

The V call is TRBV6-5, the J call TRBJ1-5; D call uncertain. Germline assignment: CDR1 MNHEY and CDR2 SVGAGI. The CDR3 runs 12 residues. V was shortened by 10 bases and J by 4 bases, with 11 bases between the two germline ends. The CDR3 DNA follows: TGTGCCACCTCGAAAGATAATCAGCCCCAGCATTTT. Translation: CATSKDNQPQHF.

CDR3 sequence: CASRTSGTGVNTEAFF. The CDR3 bases are TGTGCCAGCAGGACCTCCGGGACAGGTGTGAACACTGAAGCTTTCTTT. V is TRBV7-8 and J is TRBJ1-1; 8 bases fit TRBD1. The CDR3 contains 16 residues. Germline assignment: CDR1 SGHVS and CDR2 FQNEAQ. With V trimmed by 6 bases and J by 0 bases, 9 bases remained unmatched.

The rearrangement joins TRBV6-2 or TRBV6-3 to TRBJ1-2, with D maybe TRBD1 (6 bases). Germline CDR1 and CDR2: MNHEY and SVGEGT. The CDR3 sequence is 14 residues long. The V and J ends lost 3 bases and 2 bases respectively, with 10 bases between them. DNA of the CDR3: TGTGCCAGCAGTTATCGGGGGCAGAACTATGGCTACACCTTC. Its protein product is CASSYRGQNYGYTF.

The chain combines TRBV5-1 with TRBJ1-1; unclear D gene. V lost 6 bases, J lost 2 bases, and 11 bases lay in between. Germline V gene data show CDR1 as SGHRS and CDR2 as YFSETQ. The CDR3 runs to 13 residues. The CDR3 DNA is TGCGCCAGCAAAGGAGCGCTCAACACTGAAGCTTTCTTT. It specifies CASKGALNTEAFF.

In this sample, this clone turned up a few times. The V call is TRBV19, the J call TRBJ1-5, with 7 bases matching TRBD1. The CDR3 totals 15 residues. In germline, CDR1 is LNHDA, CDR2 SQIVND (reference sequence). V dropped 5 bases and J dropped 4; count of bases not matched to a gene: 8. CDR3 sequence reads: CASSSTGQRNQPQHF. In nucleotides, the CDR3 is TGTGCCAGTAGTTCGACAGGGCAAAGGAATCAGCCCCAGCATTTT.

The CDR3 spells CASSQDAPSGEETQYF. The CDR3 region has the DNA TGTGCCAGCAGCCAAGATGCCCCCAGCGGGGAAGAGACCCAGTACTTC. The chain recombines TRBV3-1 (or the pseudogene TRBV3-2) with TRBJ2-5; 7 bases line up with TRBD2. The germline V gene encodes CDR1 LGHDT and CDR2 YNNKEL (reference sequence). The CDR3 extends over 16 amino acids. Losses at the gene ends were 0 bases for V and 3 bases for J; bases not matched to a gene: 7.

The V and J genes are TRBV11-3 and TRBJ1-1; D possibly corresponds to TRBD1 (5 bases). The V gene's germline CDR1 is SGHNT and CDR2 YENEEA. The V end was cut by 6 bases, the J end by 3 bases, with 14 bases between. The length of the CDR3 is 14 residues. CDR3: CASRERSGDTEAFF. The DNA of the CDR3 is TGTGCCAGCAGAGAAAGGTCGGGGGACACTGAAGCTTTCTTT.

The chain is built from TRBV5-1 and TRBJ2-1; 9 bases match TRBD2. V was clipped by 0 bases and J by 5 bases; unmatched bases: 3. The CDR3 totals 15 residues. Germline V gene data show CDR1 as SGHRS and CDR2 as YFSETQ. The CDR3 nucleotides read TGCGCCAGCAGCTTGGTGGCGGGGGGGAACAATGAGCAGTTCTTC. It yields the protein CASSLVAGGNNEQFF.

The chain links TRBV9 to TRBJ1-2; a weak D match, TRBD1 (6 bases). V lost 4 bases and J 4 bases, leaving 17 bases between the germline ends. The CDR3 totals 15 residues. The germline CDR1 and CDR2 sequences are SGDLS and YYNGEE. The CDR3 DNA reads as TGTGCCAGCAGCATCACCTTAGGGGGGACCTATGGCTACACCTTC. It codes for CASSITLGGTYGYTF.

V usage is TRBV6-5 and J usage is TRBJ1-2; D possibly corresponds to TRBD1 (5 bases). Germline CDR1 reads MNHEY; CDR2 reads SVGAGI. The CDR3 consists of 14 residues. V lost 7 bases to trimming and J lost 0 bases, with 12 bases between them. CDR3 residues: CASIPDIANYGYTF. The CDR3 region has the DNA TGTGCCAGCATCCCGGACATAGCTAACTATGGCTACACCTTC.

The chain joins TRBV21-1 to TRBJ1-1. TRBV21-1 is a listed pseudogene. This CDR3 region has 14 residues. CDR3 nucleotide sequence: TGTGCCAACGTCGGGGGTTTCAGGAACACTGAAGCTTTCTTT. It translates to CANVGGFRNTEAFF.